These 4 T cell receptor beta chains were all obtained from the same sample, sequenced in a study of blood T cell repertoires in COVID-19. Some clones are missing from TCRdb's copy, which holds only in-frame ones; the method was immunoSEQ multiplex PCR. The table has 150,000 to 200,000 clones, about 82% seen once. Sequenced material: peripheral blood. Source of these receptors: a woman aged 25 to 45 with acute or convalescent COVID-19.

J is TRBJ2-1 and V is TRBV14; 10 nucleotides match TRBD2. The trim removed 4 bases at V and 6 bases at J, leaving 12 bases unmatched. Germline lookup yields CDR1 SGHDN and CDR2 FVKESK. The CDR3 covers 17 residues. CDR3 sequence (DNA): TGTGCCAGCAGCCTAGGGAACCAGCGGGGGGGGATCAATGAGCAGTTCTTC. It is translated as CASSLGNQRGGINEQFF.

The rearrangement links TRBV3-1 (or the pseudogene TRBV3-2) to TRBJ1-1; D gene unclear. Per the germline V gene, CDR1 is LGHDT and CDR2 is YNNKEL (reference sequence). Trimming left V 6 bases short and J 1 base short, with 6 bases between. The CDR3 is 12 residues long. Written as DNA, the CDR3 is TGTGCCAGCAGATACAAGAACACTGAAGCTTTCTTT. This gives the protein CASRYKNTEAFF.

This clone was seen more than once but under ten times. CDR3 residues: CASSFPGESPLHF. CDR3 DNA sequence: TGTGCCAGCAGCTTCCCAGGGGAGTCACCCCTCCACTTT. The chain employs TRBV7-9 and TRBJ1-6, with D possibly being TRBD1 (6 bases). Germline V gene sequence: CDR1 SEHNR, CDR2 FQNEAQ (reference sequence). The CDR3 loop spans 13 amino acids. V gave up 3 bases and J gave up 10 bases, with 10 bases separating them.

V is TRBV6-2 or TRBV6-3 and J is TRBJ2-5; no reliable D call. With 6 bases removed from V and 3 bases from J, the gap between germline ends came to 5 bases. The CDR3 contains 11 residues. The germline V gene encodes CDR1 MNHEY and CDR2 SVGEGT. CDR3 nucleotide sequence: TGTGCCAGCAGCCGCGAAGAGACCCAGTACTTC. Its protein is CASSREETQYF.